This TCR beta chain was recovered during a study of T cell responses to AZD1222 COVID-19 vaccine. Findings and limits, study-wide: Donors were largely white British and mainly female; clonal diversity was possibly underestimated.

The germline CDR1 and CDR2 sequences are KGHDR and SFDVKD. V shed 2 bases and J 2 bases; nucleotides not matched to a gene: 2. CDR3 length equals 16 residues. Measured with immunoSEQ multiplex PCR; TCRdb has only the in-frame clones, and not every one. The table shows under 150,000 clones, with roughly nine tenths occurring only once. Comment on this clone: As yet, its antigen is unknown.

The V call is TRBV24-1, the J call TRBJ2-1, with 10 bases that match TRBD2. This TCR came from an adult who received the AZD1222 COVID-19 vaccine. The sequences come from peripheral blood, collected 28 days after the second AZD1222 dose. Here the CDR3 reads CATSDYGTSAYNEQFF. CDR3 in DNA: TGTGCCACCAGTGATTACGGGACTAGCGCCTACAATGAGCAGTTCTTC.